A single sample gave rise to the 5 T cell receptor beta chains below, sequenced in a study of T-cell memory formation after mild COVID-19. Via MiXCR, TCRdb re-called the 5' RACE reads, giving one row per CDR3 protein. The sample contains 300,000 to 400,000 distinct CDR3 sequences, over 25% of which appear only once. The sequencing input was PBMCs or a T cell subset sorted from them (not recorded which). The source of these receptors is an adult woman who had mild COVID-19 (a few samples of this study predate the infection). Cell type and time point are not known.

The chain carries TRBV20-1 and TRBJ1-2; D unresolved. CDR1 is DFQATT, CDR2 SNEGSKA, per germline (reference sequence). V dropped 6 bases and J dropped 1 base, with 15 bases sitting between them. CDR3 length equals 14 residues. In DNA form, the CDR3 reads TGCAGTGCCCCGAAGCCGTGGGTTAACTATGGCTACACCTTC. Translated, it gives CSAPKPWVNYGYTF.

This clonotype appeared a few times. The chain joins TRBV29-1 to TRBJ1-2; TRBD1 agrees at 8 bases. V lost 3 bases, J lost 4 bases, and 7 bases stayed unmatched. The CDR3 contains 14 residues. CDR1 and CDR2 from the germline V gene are SQVTM and ANQGSEA. The CDR3 here is CSVEGTGESYGYTF. The DNA of the CDR3 is TGCAGCGTTGAGGGGACAGGTGAAAGCTATGGCTACACCTTC.

The rearrangement links TRBV28 to TRBJ2-3, with TRBD2 as a possible D gene (5 bases). This CDR3 is built from 15 residues. V dropped 5 bases and J dropped 3 bases, with 15 bases sitting between them. Germline V gene sequence: CDR1 MDHEN, CDR2 SYDVKM. CDR3: CASSPLARPTDTQYF. The CDR3, as DNA: TGTGCCAGCAGTCCCTTAGCGAGACCGACAGATACGCAGTATTTT.

The chain combines TRBV19 with TRBJ2-1, with 16 nucleotides matching TRBD2. Germline CDR1 LNHDA, CDR2 SQIVND (reference sequence). CDR3 length: 17 residues. Trimming took 4 bases from V and 7 from J; bases not matched to a gene: 7. DNA of the CDR3: TGTGCCAGTAGTACGGGACTAGCGGGAGGGCCGAGGAATGAGCAGTTCTTC. It translates to CASSTGLAGGPRNEQFF.

This clonotype has just a few counts. The chain has TRBV12-3 or TRBV12-4 and TRBJ2-2, with D perhaps TRBD2 (5 bases). The V and J ends lost 2 bases and 4 bases respectively, with 17 bases between them. The CDR3 totals 17 residues. In nucleotides, the CDR3 is TGTGCCAGCAGTTTAAGTCTCGGCCTGGGGAGCACCGGGGAGCTGTTTTTT. This sequence encodes CASSLSLGLGSTGELFF.